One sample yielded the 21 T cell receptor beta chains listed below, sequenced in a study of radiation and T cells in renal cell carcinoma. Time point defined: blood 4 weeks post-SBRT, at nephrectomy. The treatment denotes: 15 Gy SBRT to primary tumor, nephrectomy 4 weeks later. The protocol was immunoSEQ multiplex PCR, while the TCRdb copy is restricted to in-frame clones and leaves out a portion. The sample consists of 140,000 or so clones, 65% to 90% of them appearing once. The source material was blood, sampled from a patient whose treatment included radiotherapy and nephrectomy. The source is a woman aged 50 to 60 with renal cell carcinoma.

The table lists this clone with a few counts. CDR3 amino acids: CASSEQGMGTEAFF. The CDR3 bases are TGTGCCAGCAGCGAACAGGGGATGGGCACTGAAGCTTTCTTT. The chain combines TRBV9 with TRBJ1-1; TRBD1 matches at 7 bases. Germline-derived CDR1 and CDR2 are SGDLS and YYNGEE. The CDR3 runs 14 residues. V lost 3 bases and J lost 4; bases outside the gene matches: 6.

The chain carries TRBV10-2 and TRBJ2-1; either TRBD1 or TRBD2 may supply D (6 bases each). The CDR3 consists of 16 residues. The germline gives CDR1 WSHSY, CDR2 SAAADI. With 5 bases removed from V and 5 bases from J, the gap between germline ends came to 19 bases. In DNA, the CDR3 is TGCGCCAGCAGTACCACGGGGGCAGGGATCGACAATGAGCAGTTCTTC. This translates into CASSTTGAGIDNEQFF.

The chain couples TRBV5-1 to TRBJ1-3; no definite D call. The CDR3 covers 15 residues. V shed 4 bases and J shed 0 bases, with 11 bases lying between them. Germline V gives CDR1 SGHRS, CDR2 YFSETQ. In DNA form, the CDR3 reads TGCGCCAGCAGCGATGGACGGACCTCTGGAAACACCATATATTTT. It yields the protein CASSDGRTSGNTIYF.

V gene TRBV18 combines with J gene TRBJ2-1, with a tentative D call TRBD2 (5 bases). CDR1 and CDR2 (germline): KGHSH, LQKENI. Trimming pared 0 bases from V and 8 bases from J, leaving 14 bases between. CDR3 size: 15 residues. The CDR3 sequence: CASSPPSGVGDEQFF. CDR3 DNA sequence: TGTGCCAGCTCACCACCGTCCGGGGTGGGAGATGAGCAGTTCTTC.

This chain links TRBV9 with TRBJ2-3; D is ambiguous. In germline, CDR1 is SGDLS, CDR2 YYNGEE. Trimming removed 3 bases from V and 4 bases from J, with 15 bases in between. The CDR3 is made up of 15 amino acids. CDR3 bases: TGTGCCAGCAGCGCCAGTGTCCAGTCATCAGATACGCAGTATTTT. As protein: CASSASVQSSDTQYF.

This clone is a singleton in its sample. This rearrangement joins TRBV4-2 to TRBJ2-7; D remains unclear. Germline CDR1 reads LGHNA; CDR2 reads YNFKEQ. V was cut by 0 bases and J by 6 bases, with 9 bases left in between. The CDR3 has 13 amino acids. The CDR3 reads CASSQDLESEQYF. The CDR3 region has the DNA TGTGCCAGCAGCCAAGACCTAGAAAGCGAGCAGTACTTC.

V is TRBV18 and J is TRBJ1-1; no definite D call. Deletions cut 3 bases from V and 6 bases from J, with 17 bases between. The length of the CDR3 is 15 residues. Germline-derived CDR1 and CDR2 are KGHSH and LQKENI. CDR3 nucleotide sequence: TGTGCCAGCTCACCTAGTAGGGAGATTGGGCCTGAAGCTTTCTTT. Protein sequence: CASSPSREIGPEAFF.

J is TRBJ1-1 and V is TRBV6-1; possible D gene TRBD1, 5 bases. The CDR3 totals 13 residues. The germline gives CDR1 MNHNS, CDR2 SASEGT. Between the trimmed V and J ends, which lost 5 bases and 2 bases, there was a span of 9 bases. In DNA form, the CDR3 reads TGTGCCAGCAGTTGGGGGGAAAACACTGAAGCTTTCTTT. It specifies CASSWGENTEAFF.

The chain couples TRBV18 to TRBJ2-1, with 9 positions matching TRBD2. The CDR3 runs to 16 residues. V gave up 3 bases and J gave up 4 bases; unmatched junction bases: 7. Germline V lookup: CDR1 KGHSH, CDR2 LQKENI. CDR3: CASSPLAGDIYNEQFF. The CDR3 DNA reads TGTGCCAGCTCACCTTTAGCGGGGGATATTTACAATGAGCAGTTCTTC.

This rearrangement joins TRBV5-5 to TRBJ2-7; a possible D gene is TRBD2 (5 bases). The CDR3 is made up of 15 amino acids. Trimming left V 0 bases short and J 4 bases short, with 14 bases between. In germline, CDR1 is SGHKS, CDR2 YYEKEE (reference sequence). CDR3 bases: TGTGCCAGCAGCTTGGCCGACGGAGGAGTTTACGAGCAGTACTTC. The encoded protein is CASSLADGGVYEQYF.

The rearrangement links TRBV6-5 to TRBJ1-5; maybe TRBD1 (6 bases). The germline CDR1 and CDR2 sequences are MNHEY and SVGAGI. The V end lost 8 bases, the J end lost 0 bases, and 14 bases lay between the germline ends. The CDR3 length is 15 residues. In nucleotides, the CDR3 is TGTGCCAGCGGCCGACAGGCCGATAGCAATCAGCCCCAGCATTTT. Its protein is CASGRQADSNQPQHF.

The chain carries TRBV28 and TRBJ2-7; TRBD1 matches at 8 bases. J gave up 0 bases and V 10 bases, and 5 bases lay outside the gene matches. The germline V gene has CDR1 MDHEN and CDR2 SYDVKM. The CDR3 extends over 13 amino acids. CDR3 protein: CATRTGSSYEQYF. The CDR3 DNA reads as TGTGCCACCAGGACAGGGAGCTCCTACGAGCAGTACTTC. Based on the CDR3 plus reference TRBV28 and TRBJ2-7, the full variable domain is DVKVTQSSRYLVKRTGEKVFLECVQDMDHENMFWYRQDPGLGLRLIYFSYDVKMKEKGDIPEGYSVSREKKERFSLILESASTNQTSMYLCATRTGSSYEQYFGPGTRLTVT.

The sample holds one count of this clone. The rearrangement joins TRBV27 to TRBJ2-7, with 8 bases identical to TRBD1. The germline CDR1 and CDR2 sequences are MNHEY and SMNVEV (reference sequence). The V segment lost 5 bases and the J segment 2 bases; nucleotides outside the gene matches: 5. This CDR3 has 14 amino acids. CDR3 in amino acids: CASSDRDRTYEQYF. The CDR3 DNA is TGTGCCAGCAGTGACCGGGACAGGACCTACGAGCAGTACTTC.

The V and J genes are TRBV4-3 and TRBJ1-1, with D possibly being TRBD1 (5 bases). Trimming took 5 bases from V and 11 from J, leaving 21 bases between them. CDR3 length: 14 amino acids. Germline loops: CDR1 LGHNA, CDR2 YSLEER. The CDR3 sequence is CASSAEIGTLWAFF. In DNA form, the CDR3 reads TGCGCCAGCAGCGCAGAGATAGGGACTTTGTGGGCTTTCTTT.

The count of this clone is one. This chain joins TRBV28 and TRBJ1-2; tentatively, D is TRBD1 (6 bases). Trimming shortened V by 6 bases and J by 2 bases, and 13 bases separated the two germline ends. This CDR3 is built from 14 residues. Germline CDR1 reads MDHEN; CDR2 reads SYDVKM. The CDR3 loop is CASRRQELNYGYTF. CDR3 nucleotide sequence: TGTGCCAGCAGAAGACAGGAGTTAAACTATGGCTACACCTTC.

The chain's CDR3 is CAILRGQEGTDTQYF. DNA for the CDR3: TGTGCCATCCTCAGGGGTCAGGAAGGCACAGATACGCAGTATTTT. The J gene is TRBJ2-3, the V gene TRBV10-3; TRBD1 is a possible D gene (6 bases). CDR3 length: 15 amino acids. Germline CDR1 reads ENHRY; CDR2 reads SYGVKD. V was shortened by 8 bases and J by 1 base, with 16 bases between the two germline ends.

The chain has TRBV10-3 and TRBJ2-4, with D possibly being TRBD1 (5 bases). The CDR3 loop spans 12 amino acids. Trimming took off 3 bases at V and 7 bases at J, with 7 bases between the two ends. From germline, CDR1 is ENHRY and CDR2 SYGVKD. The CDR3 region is CAISEGANIQYF. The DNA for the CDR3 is TGTGCCATCAGTGAAGGGGCGAACATTCAGTACTTC.

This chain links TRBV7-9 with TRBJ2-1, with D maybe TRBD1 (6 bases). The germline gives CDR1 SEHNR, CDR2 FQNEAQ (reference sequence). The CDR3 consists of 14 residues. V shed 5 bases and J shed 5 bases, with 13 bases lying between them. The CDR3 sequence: CASSQGLGNNEQFF. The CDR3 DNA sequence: TGTGCCAGCAGCCAGGGGTTGGGCAACAATGAGCAGTTCTTC.

DNA for the CDR3: TGTGCCAGCAGGATGGGGTCCTACGAGCAGTACTTC. It yields the protein CASRMGSYEQYF. J is TRBJ2-7 and V is TRBV28; no clear D gene. Trimming left V 6 bases short and J 1 base short, with 7 bases between. Germline CDR1 reads MDHEN; CDR2 reads SYDVKM. The CDR3 length is 12 residues.

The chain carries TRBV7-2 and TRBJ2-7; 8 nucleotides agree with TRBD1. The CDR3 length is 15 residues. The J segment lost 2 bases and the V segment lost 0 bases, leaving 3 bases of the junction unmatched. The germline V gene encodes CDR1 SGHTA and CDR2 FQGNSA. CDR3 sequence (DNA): TGTGCCAGCAGCTTAGCCGGGACAGGAGCCTACGAGCAGTACTTC. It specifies CASSLAGTGAYEQYF.

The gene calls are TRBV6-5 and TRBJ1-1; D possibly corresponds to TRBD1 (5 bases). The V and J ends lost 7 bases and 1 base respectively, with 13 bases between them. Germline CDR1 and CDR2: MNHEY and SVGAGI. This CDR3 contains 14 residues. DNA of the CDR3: TGTGCCAGCAACAGAATTACAGGGAACACTGAAGCTTTCTTT. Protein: CASNRITGNTEAFF.